These T cell receptor beta chains were read from a single sample in a study of T cell responses to AZD1222 COVID-19 vaccine. Only in-frame clones appear in the TCRdb table, and some are missing; sequencing was by immunoSEQ multiplex PCR. The sample has 60,000 to 90,000 clones; around 87% are singletons. The source was peripheral blood, collected 28 days after the second AZD1222 dose. Every receptor here comes from an adult who received the AZD1222 COVID-19 vaccine. Each CDR3 is given with its conserved first and last residue. Fields, in order: V gene, D gene, J gene, clone size, CDR3 DNA, CDR3 protein. The D gene is left open where the match is weak. Rows may omit the clone size; those that give it use once, few, many or a size class.

TRBV11-2	TRBD1	TRBJ2-3	-	TGTGCCAGCAGCTTAGGTGGACAGGCCTCTAGCACAGATACGCAGTATTTT	CASSLGGQASSTDTQYF
TRBV4-1	TRBD1	TRBJ1-2	once	TGCGCCACCAGCCGACTACCGGGACAGGGGGAACGCTATGGCTACACCTTC	CATSRLPGQGERYGYTF
TRBV6-4	TRBD2	TRBJ2-3	-	TGTGCCAGCAAAGAACGGGGGGACACAGATACGCAGTATTTT	CASKERGDTDTQYF
TRBV29-1	-	TRBJ1-3	once	TGCAGCTTTCAGGGCGGTGCAGGAAACACCATATATTTT	CSFQGGAGNTIYF
TRBV7-2	TRBD1	TRBJ1-2	-	TGTGCCAGCAGCAGAGCCCGGACAGGGGGCAATTATGATGGCTACACCTTC	CASSRARTGGNYDGYTF
TRBV30	TRBD1	TRBJ1-4	-	TGTGCCTGGAGTGCCGGACAGGGGGTTGGTGAAAAACTGTTTTTT	CAWSAGQGVGEKLFF
TRBV28	TRBD2	TRBJ2-3	-	TGTGCCAGCAGAATAGCGGGGGACACAGATACGCAGTATTTT	CASRIAGDTDTQYF
TRBV30	TRBD1	TRBJ1-4	-	TGTGCCTGGAGTGTACAGGGGGCTCCGGGAAAACTGTTTTTT	CAWSVQGAPGKLFF
TRBV11-2	-	TRBJ1-2	-	TGTGCCAGCAGCCCGATGCGTGGGGCTGGTGGCTACACCTTC	CASSPMRGAGGYTF
TRBV7-2	-	TRBJ1-1	-	TGTGCCAGCAGCCCCCTGGTAAGGGCTTTCTTT	CASSPLVRAFF